This T cell receptor (beta chain) stems from a study of T cells in Graves' hyperthyroidism and ophthalmopathy. Template material for amplifying TCR beta CDR3 regions consisted of RNA transcripts. The study used the HTBI primer set for a first-round RT-PCR of the TCR CDR3. In TCRdb, the multiplex PCR reads were re-called with MiXCR into one record per CDR3 protein. The data show more than 150,000 distinct CDR3 sequences, with approximately 15% seen just once and 25% to 35% held by the top ten. This clonotype was counted ten times or more. CDR1 and CDR2 from the germline V gene are SNHLY and FYNNEI. The CDR3 extends over 17 amino acids. Trimming removed 2 bases at V and 2 bases at J, with 15 bases between.

The J gene is TRBJ2-2, the V gene TRBV2; maybe TRBD2 (5 bases). The source material was blood. The TCR originated in a woman aged 50 to 60 with Graves' hyperthyroidism. The CDR3 is CASSESGYSPNTGELFF. DNA for the CDR3: TGTGCCAGCAGTGAAAGCGGCTACAGTCCTAACACCGGGGAGCTGTTTTTT.